The 27 T cell receptor beta chains reported below all come from one sample, sequenced in a study. TCRdb re-called the RT-PCR reads with MiXCR, one entry per CDR3 protein. The sample lists fewer than 800,000 distinct CDR3 sequences; 14% were seen once. Sequencing was performed on memory CD4+ T cells from blood. Receptors originate from a female donor in good health, serving as a healthy control.

The sample holds many counts of this clonotype. One end of the junction fails to match germline, which may point to a read error. This chain joins TRBV7-7 and TRBJ2-1, with D possibly called TRBD1 or TRBD2 (5 bases each). The CDR3 sequence is 15 residues long. Germline V gives CDR1 SSHAT, CDR2 FNYEAQ (reference sequence). Here the CDR3 reads CASSGRPPGAGEQFF. CDR3 in DNA: TGTGCTAGCAGCGGCCGACCGCCTGGGGCGGGTGAGCAGTTCTTC.

The table lists this clonotype with a few counts. The chain links TRBV11-2 to TRBJ1-4; D is possibly TRBD1 (5 bases). Trimming stripped 5 bases from V and 7 bases from J, with 14 bases between. The CDR3 is 14 residues long. CDR1 is SGHAT and CDR2 is FQNNGV in the germline V gene. The CDR3 protein is CASSLGARSEKLFF. The CDR3 DNA is TGTGCCAGCAGCCTAGGGGCCAGGTCTGAAAAACTGTTTTTT. The variable domain in full, completed from reference TRBV11-2 and TRBJ1-4, reads EAGVAQSPRYKIIEKRQSVAFWCNPISGHATLYWYQQILGQGPKLLIQFQNNGVVDDSQLPKDRFSAERLKGVDSTLKIQPAKLEDSAVYLCASSLGARSEKLFFGSGTQLSVL.

Only a few counts were recorded for this clonotype. The rearrangement links TRBV5-6 to TRBJ1-1; D is possibly TRBD1 (5 bases). The CDR3 covers 16 residues. Germline loops: CDR1 SGHDT, CDR2 YYEEEE. The V end was cut by 1 base, the J end by 0 bases, with 13 bases between. CDR3 loop: CASSLPGRQLNTEAFF. The CDR3 nucleotides read TGTGCCAGCAGCTTGCCGGGGCGACAACTGAACACTGAAGCTTTCTTT. Combining the CDR3 with reference TRBV5-6 and TRBJ1-1 gives the whole variable domain DAGVTQSPTHLIKTRGQQVTLRCSPKSGHDTVSWYQQALGQGPQFIFQYYEEEERQRGNFPDRFSGHQFPNYSSELNVNALLLGDSALYLCASSLPGRQLNTEAFFGQGTRLTVV.

The chain uses TRBV4-2 and TRBJ1-1, with TRBD1 as a possible D gene (5 bases). The CDR3 extends over 14 amino acids. Per the germline V gene, CDR1 is LGHNA and CDR2 is YNFKEQ. Deletions cut 0 bases from V and 5 bases from J, with 10 bases between. Here the CDR3 reads CASSQEKGWTEAFF. The CDR3 region has the DNA TGTGCCAGCAGCCAAGAGAAGGGGTGGACTGAAGCTTTCTTT.

This clonotype was counted only a few times. V and J are TRBV4-1 and TRBJ1-3; D gene unclear. V was cut by 1 base and J by 4 bases, with 11 bases left in between. Germline CDR1 MGHRA, CDR2 YSYEKL. This CDR3 spans 15 amino acids. CDR3 DNA: TGCGCCAGCAGCCAAGCGTCAGCGCGAGGAAACACCATATATTTT. It encodes CASSQASARGNTIYF.

This clonotype came up a few times. The chain combines TRBV6-5 with TRBJ1-6, with no clear D. V gave up 0 bases and J gave up 14 bases, with 20 bases separating them. CDR1 MNHEY and CDR2 SVGAGI come from the germline V gene. The CDR3 consists of 16 residues. For the CDR3, the DNA is TGTGCCAGCAGTTACTCTCGACGCGCTGGGCACGGCGCCCTCCACTTT. Translating it yields CASSYSRRAGHGALHF.

The CDR3 sequence is CSARGGVGGELFF. The CDR3 bases are TGCAGTGCTAGAGGGGGGGTCGGCGGGGAGCTGTTTTTT. This chain uses TRBV20-1 with TRBJ2-2; weak D call: TRBD2 (6 bases). The CDR3 length is 13 residues. V was shortened by 1 base and J by 7 bases, with 10 bases between the two germline ends. Looked up from germline, CDR1 is DFQATT and CDR2 is SNEGSKA (reference sequence).

A few counts support this clonotype. The V and J genes are TRBV5-6 and TRBJ2-3; 8 nucleotides line up with TRBD2. V shed 3 bases and J 2 bases; nucleotides not matched to a gene: 2. Looked up from germline, CDR1 is SGHDT and CDR2 is YYEEEE. The CDR3 totals 14 residues. CDR3 nucleotides: TGTGCCAGCAGCTCCGGGGGGGACACAGATACGCAGTATTTT. Encoded protein: CASSSGGDTDTQYF.

V usage is TRBV7-2 and J usage is TRBJ1-5, with D unclear. V was shortened by 1 base and J by 1 base, with 14 bases between the two germline ends. CDR3 length: 17 amino acids. CDR1 is SGHTA, CDR2 FQGNSA, per germline. The CDR3 region is CASSLDSSTGSNQPQHF. The CDR3 DNA is TGTGCCAGCAGCTTAGACTCCTCGACGGGCAGCAATCAGCCCCAGCATTTT.

V and J are TRBV7-2 and TRBJ1-6; TRBD1 might be the D (6 bases). V was clipped by 6 bases and J by 9 bases, with 21 bases between them. Per the germline V gene, CDR1 is SGHTA and CDR2 is FQGNSA. This CDR3 region has 16 residues. The CDR3 DNA follows: TGTGCCAGCAGGCCCGAATCGCAGGGGTCGGGTTCACCCCTCCACTTT. Translating gives CASRPESQGSGSPLHF.

This clonotype was observed many times. V gene TRBV27 combines with J gene TRBJ2-3; D uncertain. Germline V gene sequence: CDR1 MNHEY, CDR2 SMNVEV (reference sequence). The ends were cut back, 2 bases at V and 4 bases at J, with 7 bases in the middle. This CDR3 region has 13 residues. This CDR3 is CASSLQVPDTQYF. In DNA, the CDR3 is TGTGCCAGCAGTTTACAGGTTCCAGATACGCAGTATTTT.

The chain couples TRBV6-5 to TRBJ2-7; 12 positions agree with TRBD2. The germline V gene encodes CDR1 MNHEY and CDR2 SVGAGI. This CDR3 has 15 amino acids. V was clipped by 6 bases and J by 4 bases; unmatched bases: 7. As DNA, the CDR3 is TGTGCCAGCAGACGACTAGCGGGAGTTCCATACGAGCAGTACTTC. The encoded protein is CASRRLAGVPYEQYF.

This clonotype turned up a few times. CDR3 sequence: CASSFYGPGQYF. The CDR3 DNA reads as TGTGCCAGCAGCTTTTACGGTCCCGGGCAGTATTTT. The chain has TRBV5-6 and TRBJ2-3; D gene uncertain. The V end lost 2 bases, the J end lost 11 bases, and 12 bases lay between the germline ends. The CDR3 has 12 residues. Germline CDR1 SGHDT, CDR2 YYEEEE.

This clonotype was picked up a small number of times. V gene TRBV7-2 combines with J gene TRBJ2-6; 7 positions agree with TRBD1. CDR3 length: 18 amino acids. Germline CDR1 is SGHTA and CDR2 is FQGNSA. Germline trimming cut 4 bases from V and 0 bases from J; bases unmatched to any gene: 9. CDR3 sequence (DNA): TGTGCCAGCAGCTCGACCGGGACAGTAAACTCTGGGGCCAACGTCCTGACTTTC. It specifies CASSSTGTVNSGANVLTF.

This clonotype was observed a few times. The CDR3 region has the DNA TGTGCCAGCAGCCAAACTGGGGCTGGGGCCAATGAGCAGTTCTTC. Protein: CASSQTGAGANEQFF. The chain employs TRBV11-3 and TRBJ2-1, with a tentative D call TRBD1 (5 bases). The germline V and J ends were trimmed by 5 bases and 6 bases, with 17 bases remaining between them. The length of the CDR3 is 15 residues. Germline-derived CDR1 and CDR2 are SGHNT and YENEEA.

The chain has TRBV7-9 and TRBJ2-3, with D perhaps matching TRBD2 (7 bases). The CDR3 spans 15 residues. In germline, CDR1 is SEHNR, CDR2 FQNEAQ (reference sequence). Trimming removed 7 bases from V and 3 bases from J, with 17 bases in between. In nucleotides, the CDR3 is TGTGCCAGCACCCTGGGGGGGGCGAAGACAGATACGCAGTATTTT. It specifies CASTLGGAKTDTQYF.

This clonotype appeared many times. This sequence joins TRBV5-5 and TRBJ2-1; 9 nucleotides match TRBD1. With V trimmed by 3 bases and J by 8 bases, 9 bases remained unmatched. The germline V gene has CDR1 SGHKS and CDR2 YYEKEE (reference sequence). This CDR3 is built from 15 residues. Here the CDR3 reads CASSSSGTGYHEQFF. As DNA, the CDR3 is TGTGCCAGCAGCTCATCCGGGACAGGGTATCATGAGCAGTTCTTC.

This rearrangement joins TRBV9 to TRBJ2-3; 8 positions match TRBD2. J gave up 3 bases and V 5 bases, and 11 bases lay outside the gene matches. In germline, CDR1 is SGDLS, CDR2 YYNGEE. The CDR3 totals 16 residues. The CDR3 sequence is CASSDPRTSPTDTQYF. CDR3 sequence (DNA): TGTGCCAGCAGTGACCCTAGGACTAGCCCGACAGATACGCAGTATTTT.

This clonotype was seen many times. V and J are TRBV29-1 and TRBJ2-2; D is possibly TRBD1 (6 bases). The CDR3 totals 14 residues. Germline-derived CDR1 and CDR2 are SQVTM and ANQGSEA. The germline V and J ends were trimmed by 6 bases and 2 bases, with 13 bases remaining between them. The CDR3 loop is CSVNTDRNTGELFF. The DNA of the CDR3 is TGCAGCGTGAATACGGACAGAAACACCGGGGAGCTGTTTTTT.

In its sample, this clonotype was seen many times. The chain links TRBV29-1 to TRBJ2-3; unclear D gene. CDR3 length: 13 amino acids. In germline, CDR1 is SQVTM, CDR2 ANQGSEA. The DNA of the CDR3 is TGCAGTGGTGGGCTTGGAAGCACAGATACGCAGTATTTT. Its protein product is CSGGLGSTDTQYF.

This clonotype was observed at least ten times. This chain uses TRBV15 with TRBJ2-1; D call uncertain. This CDR3 has 15 amino acids. Trimming cost V 8 bases and J 0 bases, with 14 bases left between them. CDR1 LNHNV and CDR2 YYDKDF come from the germline V gene (reference sequence). The DNA of the CDR3 is TGTGCCACCGGTGCTACCAGGAGCTCCTACAATGAGCAGTTCTTC. This gives the protein CATGATRSSYNEQFF. Combining the CDR3 with reference TRBV15 and TRBJ2-1 gives the whole variable domain DAMVIQNPRYQVTQFGKPVTLSCSQTLNHNVMYWYQQKSSQAPKLLFHYYDKDFNNEADTPDNFQSRRPNTSFCFLDIRSPGLGDTAMYLCATGATRSSYNEQFFGPGTRLTVL.

This clonotype was detected many times. The CDR3 is CAILGVGQETQYF. The CDR3 nucleotides read TGTGCCATCCTTGGGGTCGGCCAAGAGACCCAGTACTTC. This chain uses TRBV10-3 with TRBJ2-5; no clear D. The CDR3 consists of 13 residues. Germline V gene lookup returns CDR1 ENHRY and CDR2 SYGVKD. V was shortened by 8 bases and J by 1 base, with 11 bases between the two germline ends.

This clonotype has just a few counts. The chain recombines TRBV9 with TRBJ2-3, with D possibly called TRBD1 or TRBD2 (6 bases each). The germline V and J ends were trimmed by 4 bases and 2 bases, with 14 bases remaining between them. The CDR3 spans 15 residues. Germline V gene sequence: CDR1 SGDLS, CDR2 YYNGEE. CDR3 loop: CASSPLGGSTDTQYF. The CDR3 DNA reads as TGTGCCAGCAGCCCCCTAGGGGGGTCCACAGATACGCAGTATTTT. The full variable domain, with the rest looked up from reference TRBV9 and TRBJ2-3, is DSGVTQTPKHLITATGQRVTLRCSPRSGDLSVYWYQQSLDQGLQFLIQYYNGEERAKGNILERFSAQQFPDLHSELNLSSLELGDSALYFCASSPLGGSTDTQYFGPGTRLTVL.

Only a few counts were recorded for this clonotype. The chain carries TRBV5-8 and TRBJ2-1; D is unclear. CDR3 size: 17 residues. The germline gives CDR1 SGHTS, CDR2 YDEGEE. Between the trimmed V and J ends, which lost 4 bases and 8 bases, there was a span of 25 bases. The DNA for the CDR3 is TGTGCCAGCAGCCTCCGAGCTATACAAATACGAACCCATGAGCAGTTCTTC. Translating gives CASSLRAIQIRTHEQFF.

The V call is TRBV7-8, the J call TRBJ1-2; D perhaps matches TRBD1 (6 bases). The germline gives CDR1 SGHVS, CDR2 FQNEAQ. With 1 base removed from V and 8 bases from J, the gap between germline ends came to 17 bases. The CDR3 consists of 15 residues. The CDR3 here is CASSLGNGGPGGYTF. CDR3 DNA: TGTGCCAGCAGCTTAGGAAATGGGGGGCCGGGCGGCTACACCTTC. The full variable domain, in which reference TRBV7-8 and TRBJ1-2 provide the parts outside the CDR3, is GAGVSQSPRYKVAKRGQDVALRCDPISGHVSLFWYQQALGQGPEFLTYFQNEAQLDKSGLPSDRFFAERPEGSVSTLKIQRTQQEDSAVYLCASSLGNGGPGGYTFGSGTRLTVV.

This clonotype was detected a few times. This chain's CDR3 is CASSLGPKPETQYF. The CDR3 region has the DNA TGTGCCAGCAGCTTGGGCCCCAAACCCGAGACCCAGTACTTC. The chain has TRBV7-9 and TRBJ2-5; D is unclear. The germline V gene has CDR1 SEHNR and CDR2 FQNEAQ (reference sequence). V was clipped by 3 bases and J by 5 bases, with 13 bases between them. The CDR3 sequence is 14 residues long.

This clonotype was counted many times. The chain employs TRBV29-1 and TRBJ1-1; the D is unclear. Trimming left V 8 bases short and J 6 bases short, with 13 bases between. Germline V gene lookup returns CDR1 SQVTM and CDR2 ANQGSEA. The CDR3 spans 11 residues. The CDR3 sequence: CSSRTWAEAFF. As DNA, the CDR3 is TGCAGCTCCCGGACGTGGGCTGAAGCTTTCTTT.